These 18 T cell receptor beta chains came from one sample sequenced in a study of sequential checkpoint blockade in melanoma. Treatment meaning: randomized to nivolumab then ipilimumab (arm A) or the reverse (arm B). Measured with immunoSEQ multiplex PCR; TCRdb has only the in-frame clones, and not every one. The repertoire consists of under 4,000 clones, with 17% occurring once and the leading ten covering roughly 15%. The specimen was tumor tissue (inferred from file names), collected from a patient given nivolumab and ipilimumab in sequence. The receptor source for this set is a human donor with melanoma.

The chain uses TRBV6-8 and TRBJ2-5; D is undetermined. The V gene's germline CDR1 is MNHGY and CDR2 SAAAGT. This CDR3 comprises 12 residues. V dropped 4 bases and J dropped 6 bases, with 9 bases sitting between them. This CDR3 is CASSSPRKTQYF. The CDR3 bases are TGTGCCAGCAGTTCCCCCAGGAAGACCCAGTACTTC.

There are many counts of this clone. This chain's CDR3 is CASSYKGGEQYF. In DNA, the CDR3 is TGTGCCAGCAGTTACAAGGGGGGCGAGCAGTACTTC. V and J are TRBV6-8 and TRBJ2-7; D is tentatively TRBD1 or TRBD2 (6 bases each). The CDR3 has 12 amino acids. Germline V gene sequence: CDR1 MNHGY, CDR2 SAAAGT. The V end lost 2 bases, the J end lost 6 bases, and 8 bases lay between the germline ends.

V gene TRBV29-1 combines with J gene TRBJ1-2, with D unclear. The V gene's germline CDR1 is SQVTM and CDR2 ANQGSEA. Trimming pared 3 bases from V and 2 bases from J, leaving 13 bases between. CDR3 size: 14 residues. The CDR3 sequence: CSVEEVRKNYGYTF. For the CDR3, the DNA is TGCAGCGTTGAGGAGGTCCGAAAAAACTATGGCTACACCTTC.

This clone was seen only a few times. This chain joins TRBV28 and TRBJ1-3; D call uncertain. Germline V lookup: CDR1 MDHEN, CDR2 SYDVKM. Trimming cost V 4 bases and J 4 bases, with 8 bases left between them. The CDR3 runs 13 residues. As DNA, the CDR3 is TGTGCCAGCAGTTCCCCCAGGGGAAACACCATATATTTT. This gives the protein CASSSPRGNTIYF.

This chain connects TRBV19 to TRBJ2-1; 9 bases are shared with TRBD1. Germline trimming cut 3 bases from V and 9 bases from J; bases unmatched to any gene: 6. This CDR3 has 14 amino acids. Germline V gene sequence: CDR1 LNHDA, CDR2 SQIVND (reference sequence). The CDR3 region is CASSMGTGRGEQFF. CDR3 bases: TGTGCCAGTAGTATGGGGACAGGGAGAGGTGAGCAGTTCTTC.

This clone was found many times. J is TRBJ2-3 and V is TRBV11-3, with D maybe TRBD2 (6 bases). V was clipped by 1 base and J by 0 bases, with 14 bases between them. CDR1 is SGHNT and CDR2 is YENEEA in the germline V gene. The CDR3 contains 17 residues. CDR3 region: CASSLGVGGPSTDTQYF. CDR3 DNA sequence: TGTGCCAGCAGCTTAGGGGTCGGGGGACCTAGCACAGATACGCAGTATTTT.

This clone occurred a few times. The rearrangement links TRBV28 to TRBJ2-5, with D tentatively TRBD2 (5 bases). Germline lookup yields CDR1 MDHEN and CDR2 SYDVKM. This CDR3 has 12 amino acids. V shed 5 bases and J shed 7 bases, with 11 bases lying between them. The CDR3 coding sequence is TGTGCCAGCAGTGATCTTGCGGGGACCCAGTACTTC. This encodes CASSDLAGTQYF.

This clone has a handful of counts. The rearrangement joins TRBV6-8 to TRBJ2-7; tentative D call: TRBD2 (6 bases). The CDR3 sequence is 17 residues long. Germline V lookup: CDR1 MNHGY, CDR2 SAAAGT. V lost 0 bases, J lost 2 bases, and 17 bases lay in between. The CDR3: CASSYSFSHGRPYEQYF. The CDR3 nucleotides read TGTGCCAGCAGTTACTCTTTCTCTCACGGGAGACCCTACGAGCAGTACTTC.

The chain recombines TRBV5-1 with TRBJ1-3, with D hard to call. The CDR3 consists of 14 residues. The germline V gene has CDR1 SGHRS and CDR2 YFSETQ. Deletions cut 0 bases from V and 2 bases from J, with 6 bases between. The CDR3 coding sequence is TGCGCCAGCAGCTTGGGGGCAACTGGAAACACCATATATTTT. Protein sequence: CASSLGATGNTIYF. Using reference TRBV5-1 and TRBJ1-3 for the parts outside the CDR3, the full variable domain is KAGVTQTPRYLIKTRGQQVTLSCSPISGHRSVSWYQQTPGQGLQFLFEYFSETQRNKGNFPGRFSGRQFSNSRSEMNVSTLELGDSALYLCASSLGATGNTIYFGEGSWLTVV.

This clone rates as large (0.1 to 1%). This chain joins TRBV5-1 and TRBJ2-7; 7 bases are a match to TRBD2. CDR1 and CDR2 (germline): SGHRS, YFSETQ. J was trimmed by 4 bases and V by 2 bases; bases with no gene match: 9. The CDR3 totals 15 residues. CDR3 sequence reads: CASSFDGGSQYEQYF. In DNA, the CDR3 is TGCGCCAGCAGCTTTGACGGGGGGTCCCAATACGAGCAGTACTTC.

This clone was observed a handful of times. The chain uses TRBV30 and TRBJ1-1; TRBD1 matches 11 bases. The CDR3 length is 11 residues. Germline values: CDR1 GTSNPN, CDR2 SVGIG (reference sequence). With 3 bases clipped from V and 11 bases from J, the junction kept 2 bases outside the gene matches. The CDR3 protein is CAWRGQGAAFF. The CDR3 nucleotides are TGTGCCTGGAGAGGACAGGGGGCCGCTTTCTTT.

This clone was counted only a few times. V usage is TRBV6-8 and J usage is TRBJ1-4; D gene unclear. This CDR3 contains 14 residues. Trimming took off 6 bases at V and 5 bases at J, with 13 bases between the two ends. The germline CDR1 and CDR2 sequences are MNHGY and SAAAGT. The CDR3 DNA follows: TGTGCCAGCAGACCGCGCGGTTGGAATGAAAAACTGTTTTTT. Its translation is CASRPRGWNEKLFF.

This chain links TRBV19 with TRBJ2-5, with no clear D. The V end lost 1 base, the J end lost 2 bases, and 5 bases lay between the germline ends. This CDR3 is built from 13 residues. The V gene's germline CDR1 is LNHDA and CDR2 SQIVND (reference sequence). For the CDR3, the DNA is TGTGCCAGTAGTATAGGGTGGCAAGAGACCCAGTACTTC. This codes for CASSIGWQETQYF. The full variable domain, rest sourced from reference TRBV19 and TRBJ2-5, is DGGITQSPKYLFRKEGQNVTLSCEQNLNHDAMYWYRQDPGQGLRLIYYSQIVNDFQKGDIAEGYSVSREKKESFPLTVTSAQKNPTAFYLCASSIGWQETQYFGPGTRLLVL.

In its sample, this clone is medium-sized. The chain uses TRBV6-8 and TRBJ1-3; D uncertain. The V end was cut by 7 bases, the J end by 4 bases, with 14 bases between. The germline CDR1 and CDR2 sequences are MNHGY and SAAAGT. The CDR3 contains 14 residues. As DNA, the CDR3 is TGTGCCAGCACTACGATTCATGGGGGAAACACCATATATTTT. Amino acid sequence: CASTTIHGGNTIYF.

Within the sample, this clone is medium-sized. The genes are TRBV28 and TRBJ2-7; possible D gene TRBD2, 6 bases. The CDR3 is 13 residues long. Germline V gene sequence: CDR1 MDHEN, CDR2 SYDVKM. With 7 bases removed from V and 0 bases from J, the gap between germline ends came to 10 bases. CDR3 nucleotides: TGTGCCAGCATAGACGGGAGCTCCTACGAGCAGTACTTC. Encoded protein: CASIDGSSYEQYF.

This chain uses TRBV11-3 with TRBJ1-1, with D perhaps matching TRBD1 (5 bases). Germline V gene lookup returns CDR1 SGHNT and CDR2 YENEEA. This CDR3 is 14 amino acids long. With 5 bases removed from V and 5 bases from J, the gap between germline ends came to 15 bases. CDR3 DNA sequence: TGTGCCAGCAGCCGCGGGGGAGGAGGGACTGAAGCTTTCTTT. Translation gives CASSRGGGGTEAFF.

The chain's CDR3 is CSVALGAAEQYF. The DNA for the CDR3 is TGCAGCGTCGCACTGGGAGCCGCGGAGCAGTACTTC. This sequence joins TRBV29-1 and TRBJ2-7; a weak D match, TRBD2 (5 bases). This CDR3 has 12 residues. Trimming took 6 bases from V and 7 from J, leaving 16 bases between them. In germline, CDR1 is SQVTM, CDR2 ANQGSEA.

V usage is TRBV28 and J usage is TRBJ1-2, with no clear D. Germline lookup yields CDR1 MDHEN and CDR2 SYDVKM. The ends were cut back, 1 base at V and 3 bases at J, with 12 bases in the middle. The CDR3 consists of 15 residues. This chain's CDR3 is CASSLFIGEDYGYTF. The CDR3, as DNA: TGTGCCAGCAGTTTATTCATCGGTGAGGACTATGGCTACACCTTC.